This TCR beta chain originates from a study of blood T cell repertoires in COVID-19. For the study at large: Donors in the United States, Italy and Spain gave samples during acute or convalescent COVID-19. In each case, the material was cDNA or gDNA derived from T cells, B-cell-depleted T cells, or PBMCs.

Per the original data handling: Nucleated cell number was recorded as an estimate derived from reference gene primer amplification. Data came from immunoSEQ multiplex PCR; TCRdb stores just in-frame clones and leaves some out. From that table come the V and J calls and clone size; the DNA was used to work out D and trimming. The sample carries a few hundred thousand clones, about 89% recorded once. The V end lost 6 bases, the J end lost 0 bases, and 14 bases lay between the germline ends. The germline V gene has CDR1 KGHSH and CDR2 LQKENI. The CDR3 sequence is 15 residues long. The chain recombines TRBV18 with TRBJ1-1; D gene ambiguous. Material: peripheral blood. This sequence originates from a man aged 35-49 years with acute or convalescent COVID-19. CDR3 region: CASSPNRYLNTEAFF. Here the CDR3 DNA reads TGTGCCAGCTCCCCCAACCGGTATTTGAACACTGAAGCTTTCTTT.